This TCR beta chain was sequenced for a study of early T cells in non-severe SARS-CoV-2 infection. Whole-study results and caveats: VDJdb matching, biased toward anti-spike CD8 responses, missed private and CD4 specificities.

Regarding this clonotype: Antigen unknown.

Tagging with unique molecular identifiers was applied to individual cDNA molecules. TCRdb ran MiXCR on the 5' RACE reads and lists one entry per CDR3 protein. The data contain roughly 40,000 distinct CDR3 sequences, 4.7% of them singletons. This CDR3 spans 14 amino acids. Germline loops: CDR1 KGHSH, CDR2 LQKENI. V lost 3 bases to trimming and J lost 6 bases, with 11 bases between them. Sequencing was carried out using whole blood. This TCR was sampled from an adult who was a healthcare worker with PCR-confirmed SARS-CoV-2 infection or an uninfected control (not recorded which). V is TRBV18 and J is TRBJ1-4; unclear D gene. The CDR3 DNA reads TGTGCCAGCTCACCCCCCAGTGCTGATGAAAAACTGTTTTTT. Its protein product is CASSPPSADEKLFF. The complete variable domain, with remaining parts taken from reference TRBV18 and TRBJ1-4, reads NAGVMQNPRHLVRRRGQEARLRCSPMKGHSHVYWYRQLPEEGLKFMVYLQKENIIDESGMPKERFSAEFPKEGPSILRIQQVVRGDSAAYFCASSPPSADEKLFFGSGTQLSVL.